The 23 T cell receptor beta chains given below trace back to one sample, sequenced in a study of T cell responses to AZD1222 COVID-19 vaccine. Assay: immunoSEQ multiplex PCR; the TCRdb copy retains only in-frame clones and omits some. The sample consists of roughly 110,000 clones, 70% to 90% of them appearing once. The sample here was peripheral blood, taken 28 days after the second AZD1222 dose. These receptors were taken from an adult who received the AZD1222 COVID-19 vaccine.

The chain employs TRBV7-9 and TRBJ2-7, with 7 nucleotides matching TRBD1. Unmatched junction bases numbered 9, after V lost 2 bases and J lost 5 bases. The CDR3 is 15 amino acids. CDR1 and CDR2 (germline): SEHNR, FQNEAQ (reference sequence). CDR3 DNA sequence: TGTGCCAGCAGCTTAAGACGGACAGGTCCGGACGAGCAGTACTTC. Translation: CASSLRRTGPDEQYF.

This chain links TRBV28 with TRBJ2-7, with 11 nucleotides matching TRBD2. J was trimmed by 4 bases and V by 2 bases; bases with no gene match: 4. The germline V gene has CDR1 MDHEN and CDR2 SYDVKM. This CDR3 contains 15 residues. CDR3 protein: CASSLATSGTYEQYF. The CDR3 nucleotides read TGTGCCAGCAGTTTAGCGACTAGCGGGACTTACGAGCAGTACTTC.

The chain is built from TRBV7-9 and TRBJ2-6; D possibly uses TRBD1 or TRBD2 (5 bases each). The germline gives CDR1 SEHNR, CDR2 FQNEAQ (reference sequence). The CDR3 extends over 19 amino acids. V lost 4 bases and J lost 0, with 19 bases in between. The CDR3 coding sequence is TGTGCCAGCAGCTCGACCGGGGCGTTAAGGGTCTCTGGGGCCAACGTCCTGACTTTC. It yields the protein CASSSTGALRVSGANVLTF.

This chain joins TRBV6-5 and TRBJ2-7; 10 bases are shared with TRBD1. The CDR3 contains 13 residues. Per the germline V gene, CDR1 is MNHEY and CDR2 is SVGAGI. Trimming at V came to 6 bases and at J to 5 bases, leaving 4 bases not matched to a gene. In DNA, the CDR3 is TGTGCCAGCAGCAGACAGGGGGCCGACGAGCAGTACTTC. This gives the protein CASSRQGADEQYF.

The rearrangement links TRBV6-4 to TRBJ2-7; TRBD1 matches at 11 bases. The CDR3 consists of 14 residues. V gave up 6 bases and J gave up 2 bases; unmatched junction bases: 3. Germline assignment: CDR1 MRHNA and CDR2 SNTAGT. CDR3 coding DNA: TGTGCCAGCAGCCCGGGACAGGGGGCCTACGAGCAGTACTTC. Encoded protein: CASSPGQGAYEQYF.

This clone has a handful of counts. For the CDR3, the DNA is TGTGCCAGCAGCTTGGCGGGGGGCGGGCATCAGCCCCAGCATTTT. This encodes CASSLAGGGHQPQHF. This chain links TRBV5-6 with TRBJ1-5; tentative D call: TRBD1 (6 bases). The ends were cut back, 0 bases at V and 5 bases at J, with 12 bases in the middle. Germline values: CDR1 SGHDT, CDR2 YYEEEE. The CDR3 covers 15 residues.

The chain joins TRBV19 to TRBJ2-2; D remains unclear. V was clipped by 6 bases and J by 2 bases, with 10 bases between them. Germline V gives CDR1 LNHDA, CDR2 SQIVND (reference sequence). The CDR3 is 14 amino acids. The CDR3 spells CASRITINTGELFF. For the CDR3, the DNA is TGTGCCAGTAGGATAACCATAAACACCGGGGAGCTGTTTTTT.

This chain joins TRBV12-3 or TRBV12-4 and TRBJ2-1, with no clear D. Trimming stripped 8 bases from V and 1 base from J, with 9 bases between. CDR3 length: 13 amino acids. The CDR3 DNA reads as TGTGCCAGCTCCCCGAGGTCCTACAATGAGCAGTTCTTC. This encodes CASSPRSYNEQFF.

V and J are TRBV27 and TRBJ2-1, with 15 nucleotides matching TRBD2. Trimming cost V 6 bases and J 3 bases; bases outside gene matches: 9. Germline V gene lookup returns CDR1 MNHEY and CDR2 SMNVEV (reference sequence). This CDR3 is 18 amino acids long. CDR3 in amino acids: CASRGGLAGGSNYNEQFF. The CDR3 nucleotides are TGTGCCAGCAGGGGTGGACTAGCGGGGGGGTCCAACTACAATGAGCAGTTCTTC.

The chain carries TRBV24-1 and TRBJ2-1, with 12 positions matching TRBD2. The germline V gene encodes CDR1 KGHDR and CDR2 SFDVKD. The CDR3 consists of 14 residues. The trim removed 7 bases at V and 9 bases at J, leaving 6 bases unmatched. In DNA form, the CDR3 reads TGTGCCACCAGAGCTAGCGGGGGGGCCGCTGAGCAGTTCTTC. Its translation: CATRASGGAAEQFF.

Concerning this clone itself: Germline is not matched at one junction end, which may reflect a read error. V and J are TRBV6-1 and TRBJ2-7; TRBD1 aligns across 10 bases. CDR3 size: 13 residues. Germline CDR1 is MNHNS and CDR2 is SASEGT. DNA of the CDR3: TGTGCCAGCAGTGAAGCGCAGAGGGACAGGGGACGGTTC. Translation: CASSEAQRDRGRF.

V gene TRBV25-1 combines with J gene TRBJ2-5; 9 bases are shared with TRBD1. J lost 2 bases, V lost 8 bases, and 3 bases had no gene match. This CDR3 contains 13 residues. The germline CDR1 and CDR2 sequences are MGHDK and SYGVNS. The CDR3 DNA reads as TGTGCCAGCGCCGGGACAGGGCAAGAGACCCAGTACTTC. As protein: CASAGTGQETQYF.

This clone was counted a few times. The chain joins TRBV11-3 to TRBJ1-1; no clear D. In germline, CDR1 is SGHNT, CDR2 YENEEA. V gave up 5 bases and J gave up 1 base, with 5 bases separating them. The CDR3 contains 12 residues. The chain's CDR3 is CASSRTNTEAFF. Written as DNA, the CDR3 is TGTGCCAGCAGCCGGACGAACACTGAAGCTTTCTTT. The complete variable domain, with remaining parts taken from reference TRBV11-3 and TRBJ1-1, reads EAGVVQSPRYKIIEKKQPVAFWCNPISGHNTLYWYLQNLGQGPELLIRYENEEAVDDSQLPKDRFSAERLKGVDSTLKIQPAELGDSAVYLCASSRTNTEAFFGQGTRLTVV.

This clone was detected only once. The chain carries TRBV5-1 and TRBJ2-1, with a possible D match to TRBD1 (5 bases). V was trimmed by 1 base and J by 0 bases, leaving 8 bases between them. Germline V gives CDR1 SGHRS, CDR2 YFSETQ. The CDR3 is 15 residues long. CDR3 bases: TGCGCCAGCAGCTTGAGGCAGGGCTCCTACAATGAGCAGTTCTTC. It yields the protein CASSLRQGSYNEQFF. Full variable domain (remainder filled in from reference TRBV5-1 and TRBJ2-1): KAGVTQTPRYLIKTRGQQVTLSCSPISGHRSVSWYQQTPGQGLQFLFEYFSETQRNKGNFPGRFSGRQFSNSRSEMNVSTLELGDSALYLCASSLRQGSYNEQFFGPGTRLTVL.

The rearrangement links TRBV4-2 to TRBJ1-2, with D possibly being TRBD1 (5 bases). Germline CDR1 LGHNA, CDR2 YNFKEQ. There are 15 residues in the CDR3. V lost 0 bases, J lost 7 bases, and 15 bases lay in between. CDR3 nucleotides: TGTGCCAGCAGCCAAGATTCAGGGATTTATGGTGGCTACACCTTC. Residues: CASSQDSGIYGGYTF.

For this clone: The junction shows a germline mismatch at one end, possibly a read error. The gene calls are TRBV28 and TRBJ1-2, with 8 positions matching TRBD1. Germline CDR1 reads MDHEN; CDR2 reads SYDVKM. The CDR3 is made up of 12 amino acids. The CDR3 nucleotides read TGTGCCAGCAGTTTAAGGGATGGACAGGGCCACTTC. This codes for CASSLRDGQGHF.

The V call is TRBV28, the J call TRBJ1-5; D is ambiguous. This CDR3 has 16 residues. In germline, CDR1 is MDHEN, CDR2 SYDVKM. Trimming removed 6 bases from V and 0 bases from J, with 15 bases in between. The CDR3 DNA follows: TGTGCCAGCAGCGCCGGCGGGAGGGATAGCAATCAGCCCCAGCATTTT. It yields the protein CASSAGGRDSNQPQHF.

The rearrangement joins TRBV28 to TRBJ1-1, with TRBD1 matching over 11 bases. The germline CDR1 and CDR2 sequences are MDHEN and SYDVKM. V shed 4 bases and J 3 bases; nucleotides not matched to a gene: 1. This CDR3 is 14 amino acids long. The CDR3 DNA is TGTGCCAGCAGTTCGGGACAGGGGGACACTGAAGCTTTCTTT. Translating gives CASSSGQGDTEAFF.

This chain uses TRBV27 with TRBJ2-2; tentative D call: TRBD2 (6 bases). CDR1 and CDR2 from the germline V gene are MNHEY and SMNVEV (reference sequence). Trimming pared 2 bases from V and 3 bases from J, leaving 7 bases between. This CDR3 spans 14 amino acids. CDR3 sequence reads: CASSLGDYTGELFF. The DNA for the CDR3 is TGTGCCAGCAGTTTAGGGGACTACACCGGGGAGCTGTTTTTT.

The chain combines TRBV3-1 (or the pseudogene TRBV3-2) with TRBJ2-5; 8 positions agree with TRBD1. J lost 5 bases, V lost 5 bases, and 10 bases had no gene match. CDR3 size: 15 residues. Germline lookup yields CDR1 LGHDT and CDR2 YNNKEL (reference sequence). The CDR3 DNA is TGTGCCAGCAGCACCCGACAGGGGTCAGGGGAGACCCAGTACTTC. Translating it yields CASSTRQGSGETQYF.

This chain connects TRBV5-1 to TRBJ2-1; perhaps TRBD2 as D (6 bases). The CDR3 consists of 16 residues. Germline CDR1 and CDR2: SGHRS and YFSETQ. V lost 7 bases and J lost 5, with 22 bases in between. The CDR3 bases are TGCGCCAGCGCGGTTTCGGCGGGGATTACTAACAATGAGCAGTTCTTC. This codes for CASAVSAGITNNEQFF.

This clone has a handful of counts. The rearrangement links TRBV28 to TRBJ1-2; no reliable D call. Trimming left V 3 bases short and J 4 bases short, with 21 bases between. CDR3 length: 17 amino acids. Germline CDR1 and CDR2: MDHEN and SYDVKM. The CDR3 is CASSFPPATRDLYGYTF. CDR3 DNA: TGTGCCAGCAGTTTTCCCCCCGCGACCCGGGATCTCTATGGCTACACCTTC.

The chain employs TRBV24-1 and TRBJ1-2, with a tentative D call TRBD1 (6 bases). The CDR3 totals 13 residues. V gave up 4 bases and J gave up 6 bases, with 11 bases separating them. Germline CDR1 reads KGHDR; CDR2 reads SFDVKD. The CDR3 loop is CATSDPDSHGYTF. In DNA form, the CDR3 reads TGTGCCACCAGTGACCCGGACAGTCATGGCTACACCTTC.